These T cell receptor beta chains were read from a single sample in a study of technical replicates of blood from several donors. Sequencing was performed with immunoSEQ multiplex PCR; in TCRdb, only in-frame clones are kept and a portion is missing. The sample includes about 82,000 clones, over 90% of them seen just once. The sequencing sample was made of T cells isolated from PBMCs. The receptor set was obtained from a human donor in good health. The CDR3 runs from the conserved cysteine through the conserved F or W. Each record gives: CDR3 protein, CDR3 DNA, D gene, J gene, V gene. D genes are given only for firm matches.

CDR3: CASSDTSRTEAFF
DNA: TGTGCCAGCAGTGACACTAGCAGGACTGAAGCTTTCTTT
D: NA
J: TRBJ1-1
V: TRBV6-1

CDR3: CASSTIAGAETQYF
DNA: TGCGCCAGCAGCACTATAGCGGGAGCAGAGACCCAGTACTTC
D: TRBD2
J: TRBJ2-5
V: TRBV5-1

CDR3: CASSFQALGTEAFF
DNA: TGTGCCAGCAGTTTTCAGGCCCTGGGCACTGAAGCTTTCTTT
D: NA
J: TRBJ1-1
V: TRBV27

CDR3: CASNVGGTVANTEAFF
DNA: TGTGCCAGCAACGTAGGGGGAACGGTGGCGAACACTGAAGCTTTCTTT
D: NA
J: TRBJ1-1
V: TRBV2

CDR3: CASSLDVSGRDEQFF
DNA: TGTGCCAGCAGCTTAGACGTTAGCGGGAGAGATGAGCAGTTCTTC
D: TRBD2
J: TRBJ2-1
V: TRBV7-9

CDR3: CASSIGQGLNTEAFF
DNA: TGTGCCAGTAGTATAGGACAGGGCCTGAACACTGAAGCTTTCTTT
D: TRBD1
J: TRBJ1-1
V: TRBV19

CDR3: CASSFEDPGQETQYF
DNA: TGCGCCAGCAGCTTCGAGGATCCGGGACAAGAGACCCAGTACTTC
D: NA
J: TRBJ2-5
V: TRBV5-1

CDR3: CSVELLLAAYNEQFF
DNA: TGCAGCGTGGAACTACTACTAGCGGCCTACAATGAGCAGTTCTTC
D: TRBD2
J: TRBJ2-1
V: TRBV29-1

CDR3: CASSSAGTWPFYEQYF
DNA: TGTGCCAGCTCATCAGCCGGGACTTGGCCGTTTTACGAGCAGTACTTC
D: NA
J: TRBJ2-7
V: TRBV18

CDR3: CASSLGLAGGVDEQFF
DNA: TGCGCCAGCAGCTTGGGGCTAGCGGGAGGAGTGGATGAGCAGTTCTTC
D: TRBD2
J: TRBJ2-1
V: TRBV5-1

CDR3: CASRLQGDNQPQHF
DNA: TGTGCCAGTAGGTTACAGGGAGATAATCAGCCCCAGCATTTT
D: NA
J: TRBJ1-5
V: TRBV19

CDR3: CASSLLGVSDTQYF
DNA: TGCGCCAGCAGCTTGTTAGGGGTCTCAGATACGCAGTATTTT
D: NA
J: TRBJ2-3
V: TRBV5-1

CDR3: CASSGTADQPQHF
DNA: TGTGCCAGTAGTGGGACAGCCGATCAGCCCCAGCATTTT
D: TRBD1
J: TRBJ1-5
V: TRBV19

CDR3: CASSPDWSSGNTIYF
DNA: TGTGCCAGCAGTCCCGACTGGAGCTCTGGAAACACCATATATTTT
D: NA
J: TRBJ1-3
V: TRBV6-5

CDR3: CASSPAGQVFTYEQYF
DNA: TGTGCCAGCTCCCCGGCGGGACAGGTCTTTACCTACGAGCAGTACTTC
D: TRBD1
J: TRBJ2-7
V: TRBV18

CDR3: CSARLAGDDTQYF
DNA: TGCAGCGCCAGACTAGCGGGAGACGATACGCAGTATTTT
D: TRBD2
J: TRBJ2-3
V: TRBV29-1